This T cell receptor beta chain was profiled in a study of cytomegalovirus exposure and HLA in healthy donors listed by TCRdb under 2017. About the full investigation: According to an earlier analysis of 550 to 700 of the donors, about 179 million T cells yielded some 110 million unique TCR beta sequences and 276 Gb of sequence data. Approximately 310 gigabases of sequencing data and approximately 84 million unique TCR sequences were included in an early release covering several hundred HLA-typed donors. Of the roughly 420 genotyped donors, 70% to 90% were placed in the genetic ancestry cluster associated with self-reported Caucasian donors. The study was designed to test whether signatures of past pathogen exposure could be identified by cataloging public T cell receptors. Using immunosequencing, the study profiled T cell repertoires from about 620 subjects and related those repertoires to cytomegalovirus serostatus. In addition to the first cohort of 666 subjects, a separate validation cohort of approximately 110 different subjects was used. To predict cytomegalovirus infection status, the study brought together high-throughput TCR immunosequencing, statistical association of individual TCRs with disease status, and machine learning. A later analysis re-analyzed previously published TCR beta repertoires from 500 to 700 donors and added high-resolution HLA genotyping to study TCR occurrence patterns. Rather than using new phenotypic data, the later analysis identified candidate immune exposures from TCR beta sequences and from how often those sequences occurred across donors. In an earlier analysis of several hundred of the donors, high-throughput TCR beta sequencing was used to judge whether each TCR beta V gene segment behaved as functional or pseudogenic. Donor age, sex, ethnicity and CMV serostatus were collected together with the repertoire data. Genome-wide SNP genotypes for about 60% of the roughly 700 donors were used in a later genetic analysis, which treated that subset as a discovery cohort. All discovery cohort repertoires had been generated using a single sequencing platform. Class I and class II HLA loci were covered by the typing at four-digit resolution. Typing coverage varied by locus: roughly 629-630 donors for A, B, C, DRB1 and DQB1; more than 500 for DQA1; more than 600 for DPA1; approximately 450 for DPB1. Roughly 5 DR-DQ haplotypes were handled as single units for association and clustering because linkage in the cohort was strong. Among roughly 400 genotyped donors of the cohort, an average of roughly 230,000 unique TCR beta nucleotide sequences was sequenced per donor, of which roughly 17% were non-productive. Overall study outcomes, separate from this receptor: A later genetic analysis reported fewer N-insertions in productive TCRs among donors in an Asian-associated ancestry cluster than the roughly 700-donor mean. In a later analysis, HLA-associated TCR beta chains showed more clonal expansion and lower generation probabilities than non-associated chains that were equally common. A few of the identified cytomegalovirus-associated TCR beta chains were confirmed in vitro to be specific for cytomegalovirus antigens. HLA typing was unavailable for some donors at each locus, so association tests used only the typed subset. For the cohort, immune exposure information was limited to CMV serostatus. According to a later analysis, TCR association rates differed among HLA loci, with DRB1 alleles showing the most associated TCRs and HLA-C alleles showing the fewest. Most TCR sequences were seen in very few donors, while some public TCRs were found in many individuals. The study gave a list of more than 150 TCR beta chains associated with cytomegalovirus. Linkage disequilibrium might explain the correlated functional status among segregating V segments, but an unknown experimental factor could not be excluded. An association between a missense DCLRE1C variant and V-gene and J-gene trimming of TCR beta chains was found in a later genetic analysis and replicated in an independent cohort. Cytomegalovirus status was reported to be diagnosed by the classifier with high specificity and sensitivity in both the original and validation cohorts. A further reported finding was that TCR beta sequences accurately predicted the HLA-A and HLA-B alleles for most subjects in the first cohort. Several of the top co-occurrence clusters appeared to be linked to parvovirus B19, influenza, CMV and Epstein-Barr virus, according to a later analysis. At a false discovery rate of 0.05, a later analysis linked approximately 18,000 TCR beta sequences to specific HLA alleles. In an earlier analysis of around 500 of the donors, most TCR beta V segments appeared in productive rearrangements about 87% or about 30% of the time, broadly matching IMGT annotations. A cluster of highly shared sequence variants was judged likely to be a technical artifact of the sequencing pipeline. According to the authors, the approach could potentially be generalized to other disease states and immunological phenotypes. In a later analysis, most CMV-associated TCR beta chains were found to appear HLA-restricted, with HLA associations seemingly driven largely by CMV exposure. Strong co-occurrence of HLA alleles, especially DR and DQ, made assigning TCR associations to individual alleles difficult. Roughly uniform sequencing depth across donors was assumed in presence/absence analyses, although this assumption may not hold. The earlier analysis of approximately 560 of the donors excluded approximately 17 rarely observed V segments, including chromosome 9 orphons, because counts were too low. Only TCR beta chains were sequenced in this cohort, and the absence of alpha or paired-chain data limited detectable features.

As for this clone: Its antigen is still unknown. No base quality values were provided; no much bigger clone lies one nucleotide off.

The library came from the immunoSEQ multiplex PCR assay. The multiplex PCR relied on a mix of 60 forward primers for TCR Vbeta segments and 13 reverse primers for TCR Jbeta segments. A multiplex PCR assay on genomic DNA amplified the CDR3 region of rearranged TCR beta genes. Amplified TCR beta libraries were sequenced as 87-base-pair reads on the Illumina HiSeq System. In the authors' own workflow: A later analysis counted tens of millions of unique TCR beta chains across the 670 or so repertoires, and 9 million to 14 million of these chains were shared by at least two donors. A nearest-neighbor algorithm error-corrected the raw reads and collapsed the reads into unique sequences, merging closely related sequences to remove PCR and sequencing errors. Alignment of CDR3 sequences to IMGT reference sequences was used to assign V, D and J gene segments. Each retained sequence needed at least a six-nucleotide match to both a V gene segment and a J gene segment. Rearrangements were called productive when the CDR3 lacked stop codons and stayed in frame with V and J; all others were non-productive. CDR3 was defined by IMGT convention, running from the second conserved V-encoded cysteine to the conserved J-encoded phenylalanine. The earlier analysis of about 560 of the donors excluded any sequence lacking an unambiguous match to a single V gene segment. In an earlier analysis of approximately 610 of the donors, V segments were called functional above 56.7% productive rearrangements and were called segregating when the between-donor standard deviation exceeded 5%. A statistical classification framework was developed to diagnose cytomegalovirus status using the catalog of TCR beta chain sequences. V and J gene assignment, in a later analysis, came from comparing TCR nucleotide sequences with IMGT/GENE-DB human TR gene sequences. The TCRdist pipeline was used in a later analysis to assign CDR3 sequences and most-parsimonious VDJ recombination scenarios. A later analysis defined each TCR beta chain by its CDR3 amino acid sequence plus V-gene family, and excluded reads lacking a unique V-gene family. As a way to deal with suspected cross-contamination and a sequencing artifact, a later analysis dropped hundreds of nucleotide sequences that were highly shared and had low generation probability. In a later analysis, a clonal expansion index was calculated for each public chain from normalized within-repertoire ranks of inferred template counts. In a later analysis, generation probabilities were computed using a VDJ recombination model fitted to out-of-frame rearrangements, and the results were checked against IGoR. In a later analysis, hypergeometric tests were used to score TCR-TCR, TCR-HLA and TCR-CMV co-occurrence, with a repertoire-size bias correction applied to TCR pairs. In a later analysis, false discovery rates were estimated by permuting HLA or CMV assignments 20 times. In a later analysis, co-occurring TCRs were grouped using DBSCAN, and TCRdist sequence similarity was added for clustering within HLA-allele-positive subsets. Repertoires with fewer than 30,000 or more than 120,000 public chains were left out of co-occurrence clustering, as were four to six repertoires with anomalous nucleotide sharing. Imported from immuneACCESS, the table was reduced by TCRdb to in-frame sequences with V and J called. These copies leave out some clones; in studies compared against another copy, an unresolved V gene accounts for under half, and the cause of the remainder is not known. That table gives V, J and clone size, and the DNA gave D and trimming. Across this sample there are approximately 140,000 clones, with just under 65% seen only once. About 7.1% of the sample belongs to the ten largest clones.

The cohort consisted of hundreds of healthy bone marrow donors. At the time of sampling, all cohort members were nominally healthy, though unrecorded immune exposures were likely present. The donor tested CMV seropositive and was one of the 289 seropositive cohort members. Each donor provided a peripheral blood sample, and peripheral blood mononuclear cells were used for TCR beta sequencing. Genomic DNA was extracted from the blood cell samples with the Qiagen DNeasy Blood Extraction Kit. This receptor was obtained from an older woman in good health and CMV-seropositive. The material sequenced was PBMCs.

The CDR3 region has the sequence CASSARQRADNNEQFF. The bases are TGTGCCAGCAGCGCCCGTCAGCGGGCTGATAACAATGAGCAGTTCTTC. The sequence links TRBV9 to TRBJ2-1; the D gene is perhaps TRBD2, from 6 matching bases. Reading from cysteine to phenylalanine, the CDR3 counts 16 amino acids. The DNA shown is the 48-base CDR3, in frame from base 1. V drops 3 bases and J drops 5 bases, leaving 18 bases in between. From the germline V gene, CDR1 is SGDLS and CDR2 is YYNGEE.